These T cell receptor beta chains were read from a single sample in a study of shared clonotypes between healthy human individuals. Profiling relied on immunoSEQ multiplex PCR, and the TCRdb table lists in-frame clones only, not all of them. This table has fewer than 2.5 million clones, more than 85% appearing once. The sequencing input was naive CD4+ T cells from PBMCs. All receptors come from a man aged 18 to 30 in good health. Some clones in this sample may be carry-over from other donors' samples. Both conserved end residues are part of each CDR3. D genes are given only for firm matches. Some rows mark clone size as missing; the rest say once, few, many or name a class of expanded clone.

V gene	J gene	clone size	D gene	CDR3 DNA	CDR3 protein
TRBV7-2	TRBJ2-7	NA	TRBD2	TGTGCCAGCAGTCAGCAGGGAGCGGGAGGGCCGGAAGAGCAGTACTTC	CASSQQGAGGPEEQYF
TRBV5-1	TRBJ2-3	NA	NA	TGCGCCAGCAGCCCCGAAACACGAGATACGCAGTATTTT	CASSPETRDTQYF
TRBV27	TRBJ1-6	NA	TRBD1	TGTGCCAGCACTGAAATCTGGTCAGGGGGTATGCGGTATAATTCACCCCTCCACTTT	CASTEIWSGGMRYNSPLHF
TRBV7-9	TRBJ1-6	NA	TRBD1	TGTGCCAGCACCCCAAAGGGGGCAGGGAATTCACCCCTCCACTTT	CASTPKGAGNSPLHF
TRBV15	TRBJ2-2	NA	NA	TGTGCCACCAGCAGAGAGGCAGCTACGAACACCGGGGAGCTGTTTTTT	CATSREAATNTGELFF
TRBV6-5	TRBJ1-2	once	NA	TGTGCCAGCAGTTACATTGGAGGGGAGACTAACTATGGCTACACCTTC	CASSYIGGETNYGYTF
TRBV7-6	TRBJ1-3	NA	NA	TGTGCCAGCAGCCCTTCCAGGGGCATCTCTGGAAACACCATATATTTT	CASSPSRGISGNTIYF
TRBV30	TRBJ2-5	NA	NA	TGTGCCTGGAACCGAGACTTCTATGGGGAGACCCAGTACTTC	CAWNRDFYGETQYF
TRBV11-2	TRBJ2-1	NA	NA	TGTGCCAGCAGCTTAGCGGGCCCCCGAAGGCAGTTCTTC	CASSLAGPRRQFF
TRBV7-8	TRBJ1-2	NA	TRBD1	TGTGCCAGCAGCTGGGACAGACTTAACTATGGCTACACCTTC	CASSWDRLNYGYTF
TRBV5-1	TRBJ2-5	NA	NA	TGCGCCAGCAGCTTAAGTCGAGGATCAGGGGTATATTCCCAAGAGACCCAGTACTTC	CASSLSRGSGVYSQETQYF
TRBV25-1	TRBJ2-5	NA	NA	TGTGCCAGCAGTGGGGGGCAGGGTCCCCAAGAGACCCAGTACTTC	CASSGGQGPQETQYF
TRBV20-1	TRBJ1-3	once	NA	TGCAGTGCTAAGGGGGGTAACACCATATATTTT	CSAKGGNTIYF
TRBV9	TRBJ2-1	NA	TRBD2	TGTGCCAGCAGCGCAGTTAGCGGGTTATACAATGAGCAGTTCTTC	CASSAVSGLYNEQFF
TRBV25-1	TRBJ1-4	NA	TRBD1	TGTGCCAGCAGTGCAACAGGGGGTTTTGAAAAACTGTTTTTT	CASSATGGFEKLFF
TRBV5-1	TRBJ1-1	NA	NA	TGCGCCAGCAGCTTGACGGCAGGGTCGAACACTGAAGCTTTCTTT	CASSLTAGSNTEAFF
TRBV7-9	TRBJ2-6	NA	NA	TGTGCCAGCACGCCCGGAGAGACTGGGGCCAACGTCCTGACTTTC	CASTPGETGANVLTF
TRBV6-1	TRBJ1-3	NA	NA	TGTGCCAGCGCCTTGGCAGGGGTATCTGGAAACACCATATATTTT	CASALAGVSGNTIYF
TRBV28	TRBJ2-7	NA	NA	TGTGCCAGCAGCCTGGGCGGGGCTGCGGGACCCTACGAGCAGTACTTC	CASSLGGAAGPYEQYF
TRBV28	TRBJ1-4	NA	NA	TGTGCCAGCAGGGCGCCCACGGGGGGCCTCAGGAATGAAAAACTGTTTTTT	CASRAPTGGLRNEKLFF
TRBV28	TRBJ1-2	NA	NA	TGTGCCAGCAGTTTACGTACAGGGAACTATGGCTACACCTTC	CASSLRTGNYGYTF
TRBV12-5	TRBJ2-3	NA	NA	TGTGCTAGTGCCATGGGGACAGATACGCAGTATTTT	CASAMGTDTQYF
TRBV16	TRBJ2-7	NA	NA	TGTGCCAGCAGCCGCGGGACTCCCAGCTCCTACGAGCAGTACTTC	CASSRGTPSSYEQYF
TRBV4-1	TRBJ2-7	NA	NA	TGCGCCAGCAGCCCCCGGGCGGGGAACTACGAGCAGTACTTC	CASSPRAGNYEQYF
TRBV7-8	TRBJ2-1	NA	NA	TGTGCCAGCAGCTCCGGACTCATCCACAATGAGCAGTTCTTC	CASSSGLIHNEQFF
TRBV6-5	TRBJ2-5	NA	NA	TGTGCCAGCAGCAGGGTCCAGGGAAAAGAGACCCAGTACTTC	CASSRVQGKETQYF
TRBV28	TRBJ2-7	NA	TRBD2	TGTGCCAGCAGTTCGACTAGCGTCCGCTCCTACGAGCAGTACTTC	CASSSTSVRSYEQYF
TRBV18	TRBJ1-4	NA	TRBD1	TGTGCCAGCTCACCCGGACAGGGAGCAAATGAAAAACTGTTTTTT	CASSPGQGANEKLFF